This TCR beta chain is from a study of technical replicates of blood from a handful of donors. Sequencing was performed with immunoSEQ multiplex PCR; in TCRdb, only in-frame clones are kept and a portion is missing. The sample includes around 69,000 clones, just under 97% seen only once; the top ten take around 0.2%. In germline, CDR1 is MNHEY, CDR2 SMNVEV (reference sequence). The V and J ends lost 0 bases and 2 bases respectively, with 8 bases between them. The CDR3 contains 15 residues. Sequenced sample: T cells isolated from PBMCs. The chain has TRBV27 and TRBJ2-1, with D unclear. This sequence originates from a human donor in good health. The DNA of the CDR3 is TGTGCCAGCAGTTTATCTAGTAAGCCCTACAATGAGCAGTTCTTC. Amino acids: CASSLSSKPYNEQFF.